The clone carrying this T cell receptor (beta chain) was detected only a few times. The antigen is unknown. RNA was isolated and reverse transcribed to cDNA, the sequencing template. Clones were read by immunoSEQ multiplex PCR, and TCRdb kept only the in-frame ones, dropping some. The sample contains roughly 13,000 clones, over 50% of which appear only once. The data originate from a study of CD8+ T cells in alopecia areata. The CDR3 totals 13 residues. Per the germline V gene, CDR1 is KGHSY and CDR2 is FQNENV. V gave up 5 bases and J gave up 4 bases, with 9 bases separating them. Whole-study results and caveats: For lesional scalp, especially alopecia totalis/universalis, clonality was higher than in normal scalp.

Across about five patients, CD4+ cells underwent sorting into CD25+CD127- cells. PBMCs provided sorted CD4+ and CD8+ T cells. Sequenced input: CD4+ Tregs sorted from blood. The rearrangement joins TRBV16 to TRBJ1-5; TRBD1 might be the D (5 bases). The receptor was isolated from a human donor with alopecia areata. Here the CDR3 DNA reads TGTGCCAGCAGCGGTTGGGGGAATCAGCCCCAGCATTTT. Its translation is CASSGWGNQPQHF.